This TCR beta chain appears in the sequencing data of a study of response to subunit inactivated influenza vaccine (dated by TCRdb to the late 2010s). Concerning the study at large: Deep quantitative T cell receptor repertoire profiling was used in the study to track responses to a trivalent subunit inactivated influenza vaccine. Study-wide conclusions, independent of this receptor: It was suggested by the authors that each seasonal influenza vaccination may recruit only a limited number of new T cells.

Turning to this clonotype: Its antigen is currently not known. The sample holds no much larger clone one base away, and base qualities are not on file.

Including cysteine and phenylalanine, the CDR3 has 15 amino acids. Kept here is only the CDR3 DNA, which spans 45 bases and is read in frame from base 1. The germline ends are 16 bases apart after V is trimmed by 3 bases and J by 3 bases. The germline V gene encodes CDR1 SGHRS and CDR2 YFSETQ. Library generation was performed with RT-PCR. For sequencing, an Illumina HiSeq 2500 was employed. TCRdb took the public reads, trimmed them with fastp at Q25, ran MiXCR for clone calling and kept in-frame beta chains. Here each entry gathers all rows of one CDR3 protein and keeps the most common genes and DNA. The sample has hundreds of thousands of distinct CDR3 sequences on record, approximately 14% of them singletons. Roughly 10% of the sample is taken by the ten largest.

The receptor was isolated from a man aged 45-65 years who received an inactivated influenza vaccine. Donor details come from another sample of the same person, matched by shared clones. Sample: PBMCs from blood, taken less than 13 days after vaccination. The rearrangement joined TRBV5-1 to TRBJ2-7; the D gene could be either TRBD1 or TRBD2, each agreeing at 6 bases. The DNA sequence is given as TGCGCCAGCAGCTCTATCGGGGGCCAAGGCTACGAGCAGTACTTC. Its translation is CASSSIGGQGYEQYF.